Listed below are T cell receptor beta chains from one sample, sequenced in a study of CD8 T cells in ankylosing spondylitis. TCRdb processed the 5' RACE reads anew with MiXCR; each CDR3 protein has one entry. Here the sample spans 250,000 to 300,000 distinct CDR3 sequences, 15% to 20% being singletons. Sequenced input: blood, either unsorted or a sorted T cell fraction (not recorded which). The receptors shown here come from a male donor with ankylosing spondylitis or in good health (not recorded which). CDR3s include the opening cysteine and the closing phenylalanine or tryptophan. The D gene is left open where the match is weak. The size of a clone is reported for some rows only, either as once, few or many, or as a class for expanded clones.

J: TRBJ2-5
D: TRBD2
size: few
V: TRBV5-1
CDR3: CASTPSGSPQETQYF
DNA: TGCGCCAGCACTCCTAGCGGGAGTCCCCAAGAGACCCAGTACTTC

J: TRBJ1-1
D: .
size: few
V: TRBV5-1
CDR3: CASSLESGSFEAFF
DNA: TGCGCCAGCAGCTTGGAATCTGGTAGTTTTGAAGCTTTCTTT

J: TRBJ2-5
D: .
size: few
V: TRBV12-3/TRBV12-4
CDR3: CASRAGHDHQETQYF
DNA: TGTGCCAGCAGAGCGGGACACGACCACCAAGAGACCCAGTACTTC

J: TRBJ1-3
D: TRBD1
size: few
V: TRBV9
CDR3: CASSWGQGKAGNTIYF
DNA: TGTGCCAGCAGCTGGGGACAGGGGAAGGCTGGAAACACCATATATTTT

J: TRBJ2-2
D: TRBD2
size: .
V: TRBV5-1
CDR3: CASSLRLAGGSGELFF
DNA: TGCGCCAGCAGCTTGCGGCTAGCGGGAGGATCCGGGGAGCTGTTTTTT

J: TRBJ2-1
D: TRBD1
size: few
V: TRBV5-1
CDR3: CASSLRTGSDEQFF
DNA: TGCGCCAGCAGCCTAAGGACAGGGTCCGATGAGCAGTTCTTC

J: TRBJ2-5
D: .
size: .
V: TRBV3-1
CDR3: CASSPWSNQETQYF
DNA: TGTGCCAGCAGCCCGTGGTCCAACCAAGAGACCCAGTACTTC

J: TRBJ2-2
D: TRBD2
size: many
V: TRBV7-8
CDR3: CASSRTSGFTGELFF
DNA: TGTGCCAGCAGCCGGACTAGCGGGTTCACCGGGGAGCTGTTTTTT

J: TRBJ2-2
D: .
size: many
V: TRBV6-1
CDR3: CASTPPTSGAGELFF
DNA: TGTGCCAGCACCCCTCCGACTAGTGGCGCCGGGGAGCTGTTTTTT

J: TRBJ2-4
D: .
size: many
V: TRBV10-2
CDR3: CASRGVNIQYF
DNA: TGCGCCAGCAGGGGTGTAAACATTCAGTACTTC

J: TRBJ2-3
D: TRBD2
size: few
V: TRBV10-3
CDR3: CAIRLAGTSTDTQYF
DNA: TGTGCCATCAGACTAGCGGGAACCAGCACAGATACGCAGTATTTT

J: TRBJ1-5
D: TRBD1
size: many
V: TRBV10-3
CDR3: CAIGTASSNQPQHF
DNA: TGTGCCATCGGGACAGCCTCAAGCAATCAGCCCCAGCATTTT

J: TRBJ1-4
D: TRBD1
size: .
V: TRBV27
CDR3: CASSLVGDRVANEKLFF
DNA: TGTGCCAGCAGTTTAGTTGGGGACAGGGTAGCTAATGAAAAACTGTTTTTT

J: TRBJ2-5
D: .
size: many
V: TRBV3-1
CDR3: CASSAGSTETQYF
DNA: TGTGCCAGTTCGGCAGGATCTACGGAGACCCAGTACTTC

J: TRBJ2-3
D: TRBD2
size: many
V: TRBV29-1
CDR3: CSVEGGGHTDTQYF
DNA: TGCAGCGTTGAGGGCGGGGGGCACACAGATACGCAGTATTTT

J: TRBJ1-4
D: .
size: few
V: TRBV5-1
CDR3: CASSSGALSKLEKLFF
DNA: TGCGCCAGCAGCTCAGGGGCCCTTTCGAAGCTCGAAAAACTGTTTTTT

J: TRBJ1-2
D: .
size: .
V: TRBV9
CDR3: CASSETANYDYTF
DNA: TGTGCCAGCAGCGAGACAGCAAACTATGACTACACCTTC

J: TRBJ2-3
D: TRBD2
size: many
V: TRBV6-4
CDR3: CASSDSRRSGRADTQYF
DNA: TGTGCCAGCAGTGACTCGAGGCGCAGCGGGAGGGCCGATACGCAGTATTTT

J: TRBJ2-3
D: TRBD2
size: few
V: TRBV25-1
CDR3: CASSDSAGVTDTQYF
DNA: TGTGCCAGCAGTGACTCTGCGGGAGTCACAGATACGCAGTATTTT

J: TRBJ2-1
D: TRBD2
size: few
V: TRBV5-1
CDR3: CASSKGLAGSSYNEQFF
DNA: TGCGCCAGCAGCAAGGGACTAGCGGGTAGCTCCTACAATGAGCAGTTCTTC

J: TRBJ2-3
D: TRBD2
size: .
V: TRBV10-2
CDR3: CASSDGAGVGPGTDTQYF
DNA: TGCGCCAGCAGTGATGGAGCGGGAGTGGGACCGGGCACAGATACGCAGTATTTT

J: TRBJ1-4
D: .
size: many
V: TRBV20-1
CDR3: CSATHQSELFF
DNA: TGCAGTGCTACCCACCAGTCGGAACTGTTTTTT

J: TRBJ2-5
D: TRBD2
size: many
V: TRBV12-3/TRBV12-4
CDR3: CASSLSGGSQETQYF
DNA: TGTGCCAGCAGTTTATCGGGGGGGAGCCAAGAGACCCAGTACTTC

J: TRBJ2-3
D: .
size: .
V: TRBV7-3
CDR3: CASSLTNRDTQYF
DNA: TGTGCCAGCAGCTTAACAAACAGAGATACGCAGTATTTT

J: TRBJ2-2
D: .
size: many
V: TRBV9
CDR3: CASSVGNTGELFF
DNA: TGTGCCAGCAGCGTAGGTAACACCGGGGAGCTGTTTTTT

J: TRBJ2-3
D: TRBD2
size: .
V: TRBV7-2
CDR3: CASRFSSGEFTDTQYF
DNA: TGTGCCAGCAGATTCAGTAGCGGGGAGTTCACAGATACGCAGTATTTT

J: TRBJ2-3
D: TRBD1
size: many
V: TRBV6-1
CDR3: CASSLRGQSDTQYF
DNA: TGTGCCAGCAGCTTGAGGGGGCAGTCAGATACGCAGTATTTT

J: TRBJ2-4
D: TRBD1
size: few
V: TRBV6-1
CDR3: CASSKGQVLAKNIQYF
DNA: TGTGCCAGCAGTAAAGGACAGGTCCTAGCCAAAAACATTCAGTACTTC

J: TRBJ2-1
D: .
size: .
V: TRBV5-6
CDR3: CASSFLTNEQFF
DNA: TGTGCCAGCAGCTTCTTAACCAATGAGCAGTTCTTC

J: TRBJ2-1
D: TRBD2
size: .
V: TRBV20-1
CDR3: CSARDLVAGAWYNEQFF
DNA: TGCAGTGCTAGAGATTTAGTAGCGGGAGCCTGGTACAATGAGCAGTTCTTC

J: TRBJ2-2
D: .
size: .
V: TRBV9
CDR3: CASSVGVGANTGELFF
DNA: TGTGCCAGCAGCGTAGGAGTGGGAGCTAACACCGGGGAGCTGTTTTTT

J: TRBJ2-2
D: .
size: .
V: TRBV4-2
CDR3: CASSATWRETGELFF
DNA: TGTGCCAGCAGCGCGACGTGGCGAGAGACCGGGGAGCTGTTTTTT

J: TRBJ2-3
D: .
size: .
V: TRBV7-2
CDR3: CASSFRGAQYF
DNA: TGTGCCAGCAGCTTTCGCGGGGCGCAGTATTTT

J: TRBJ2-1
D: TRBD2
size: many
V: TRBV4-2
CDR3: CASSQGLADYNEQFF
DNA: TGTGCCAGCAGCCAGGGACTAGCGGACTACAATGAGCAGTTCTTC

J: TRBJ1-2
D: .
size: .
V: TRBV11-2
CDR3: CASSLNSGQGSRYTF
DNA: TGTGCCAGCAGCTTAAATTCGGGGCAGGGGAGCCGCTACACCTTC

J: TRBJ2-1
D: .
size: many
V: TRBV3-1
CDR3: CASSQLNNEQFF
DNA: TGTGCCAGCAGCCAGTTAAACAATGAGCAGTTCTTC

J: TRBJ2-2
D: .
size: few
V: TRBV4-2
CDR3: CASSQDSYTGELFF
DNA: TGTGCCAGCAGCCAGGACAGTTACACCGGGGAGCTGTTTTTT

J: TRBJ2-1
D: .
size: .
V: TRBV9
CDR3: CASSVEPGALNEQFF
DNA: TGTGCCAGCAGCGTAGAGCCAGGGGCTTTGAATGAGCAGTTCTTC

J: TRBJ2-5
D: .
size: many
V: TRBV5-8
CDR3: CASSWGWETQYF
DNA: TGTGCCAGCAGCTGGGGTTGGGAGACCCAGTACTTC

J: TRBJ2-3
D: TRBD1
size: few
V: TRBV5-1
CDR3: CASSMQGERTDTQYF
DNA: TGCGCCAGCAGCATGCAGGGGGAGAGAACAGATACGCAGTATTTT

J: TRBJ2-6
D: .
size: .
V: TRBV28
CDR3: CASSLWAPGSSGANVLTF
DNA: TGTGCCAGCAGTTTATGGGCCCCTGGCAGTTCTGGGGCCAACGTCCTGACTTTC

J: TRBJ1-5
D: .
size: .
V: TRBV4-2
CDR3: CASSQHDGKNQPQHF
DNA: TGTGCCAGCAGCCAACACGACGGGAAGAATCAGCCCCAGCATTTT

J: TRBJ2-5
D: TRBD1
size: .
V: TRBV4-1
CDR3: CASSQDRDRVQETQYF
DNA: TGCGCCAGCAGCCAAGATCGGGACAGGGTTCAAGAGACCCAGTACTTC

J: TRBJ1-2
D: TRBD1
size: few
V: TRBV20-1
CDR3: CSARDRDRAYGYTF
DNA: TGCAGTGCTAGAGATCGAGACAGGGCCTATGGCTACACCTTC

J: TRBJ2-1
D: .
size: many
V: TRBV9
CDR3: CASTRTESSYNEQFF
DNA: TGTGCCAGCACCCGGACAGAAAGCTCCTACAATGAGCAGTTCTTC